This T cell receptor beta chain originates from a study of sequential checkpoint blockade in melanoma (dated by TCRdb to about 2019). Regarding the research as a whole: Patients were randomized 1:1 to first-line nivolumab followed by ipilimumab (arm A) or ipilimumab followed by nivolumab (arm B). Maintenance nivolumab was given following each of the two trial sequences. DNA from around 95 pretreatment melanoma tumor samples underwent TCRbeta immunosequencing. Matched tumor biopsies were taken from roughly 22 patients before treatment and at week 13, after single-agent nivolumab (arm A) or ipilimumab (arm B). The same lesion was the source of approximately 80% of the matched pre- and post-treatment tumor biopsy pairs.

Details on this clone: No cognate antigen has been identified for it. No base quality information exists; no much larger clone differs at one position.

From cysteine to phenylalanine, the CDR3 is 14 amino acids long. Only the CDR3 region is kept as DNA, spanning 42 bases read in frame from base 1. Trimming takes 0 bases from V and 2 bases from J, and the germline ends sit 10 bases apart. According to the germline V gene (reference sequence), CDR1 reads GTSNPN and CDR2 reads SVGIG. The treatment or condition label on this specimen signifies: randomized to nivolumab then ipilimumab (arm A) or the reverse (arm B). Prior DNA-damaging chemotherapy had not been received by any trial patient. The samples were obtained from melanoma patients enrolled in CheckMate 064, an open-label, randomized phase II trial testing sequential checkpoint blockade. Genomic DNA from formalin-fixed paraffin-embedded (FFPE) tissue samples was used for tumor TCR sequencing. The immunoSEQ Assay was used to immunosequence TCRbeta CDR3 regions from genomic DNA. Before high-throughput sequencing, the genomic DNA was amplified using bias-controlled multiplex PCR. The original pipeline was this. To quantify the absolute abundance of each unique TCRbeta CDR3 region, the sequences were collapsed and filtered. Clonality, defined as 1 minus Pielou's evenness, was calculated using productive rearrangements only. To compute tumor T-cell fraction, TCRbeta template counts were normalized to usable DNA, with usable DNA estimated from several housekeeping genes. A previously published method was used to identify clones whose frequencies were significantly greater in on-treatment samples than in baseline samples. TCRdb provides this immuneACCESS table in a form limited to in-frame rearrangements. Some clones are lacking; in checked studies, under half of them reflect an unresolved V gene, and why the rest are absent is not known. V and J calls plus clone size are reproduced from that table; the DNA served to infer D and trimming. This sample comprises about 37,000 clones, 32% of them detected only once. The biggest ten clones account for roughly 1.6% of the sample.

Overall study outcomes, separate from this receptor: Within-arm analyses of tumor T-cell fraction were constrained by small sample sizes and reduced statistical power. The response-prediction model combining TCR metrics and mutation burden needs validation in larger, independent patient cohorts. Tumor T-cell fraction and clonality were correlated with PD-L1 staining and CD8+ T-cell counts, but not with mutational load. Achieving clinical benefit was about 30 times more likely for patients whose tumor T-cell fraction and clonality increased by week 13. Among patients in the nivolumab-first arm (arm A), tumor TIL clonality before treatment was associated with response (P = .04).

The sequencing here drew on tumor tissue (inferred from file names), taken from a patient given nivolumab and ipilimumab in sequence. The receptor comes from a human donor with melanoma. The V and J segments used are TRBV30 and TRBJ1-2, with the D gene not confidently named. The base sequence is TGTGCCTGGAGTGTTTCGTCGGGAAACTATGGCTACACCTTC. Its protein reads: CAWSVSSGNYGYTF.